Following are 27 T cell receptor beta chains from one sample sequenced in a study of regulatory T cells in long-lasting Graves disease. Time point reported: persistent/refractory GD, antithyroid drugs over 5 years with positive TRAb. Isolated PBMC RNA provided the starting material for the TCR library. CDR3-region Arm-PCR and iRepertoire HTBI primers produced the TCR beta libraries. TCRdb fed the multiplex PCR reads into MiXCR, producing one record per CDR3 protein. The table lists hundreds of thousands of distinct CDR3 sequences, around 21% of them singletons. This specimen was peripheral blood mononuclear cells (PBMCs), taken when the disease was refractory, from a patient treated with antithyroid drugs. The receptors were sampled from a female donor with Graves disease.

This clonotype was detected many times. The CDR3 DNA is TGTGCCAGCAGTTTGGGTGGCAGGGGGCGGACTGAAGCTTTCTTT. Encoded protein: CASSLGGRGRTEAFF. This chain links TRBV12-3 or TRBV12-4 with TRBJ1-1; 8 bases are shared with TRBD1. V lost 3 bases to trimming and J lost 5 bases; unmatched junction nucleotides: 8. The CDR3 consists of 15 residues.

V and J are TRBV12-3 or TRBV12-4 and TRBJ2-3; the match to TRBD2 covers 12 bases. The CDR3 consists of 15 residues. Trimming at V came to 7 bases and at J to 8 bases, leaving 10 bases not matched to a gene. Written as DNA, the CDR3 is TGTGCCAGCACCTTCTCGACTAGCGGGAGTGGTACGCAGTATTTT. Protein sequence: CASTFSTSGSGTQYF.

This chain connects TRBV5-1 to TRBJ1-5; TRBD1 agrees at 7 bases. The CDR3 consists of 15 residues. The J segment lost 1 base and the V segment lost 4 bases, leaving 5 bases of the junction unmatched. The V gene's germline CDR1 is SGHRS and CDR2 YFSETQ. CDR3 nucleotide sequence: TGCGCCAGCAGCCGGGACAGCCCCAGCAATCAGCCCCAGCATTTT. Protein sequence: CASSRDSPSNQPQHF. Complete variable domain (other parts from reference TRBV5-1 and TRBJ1-5): KAGVTQTPRYLIKTRGQQVTLSCSPISGHRSVSWYQQTPGQGLQFLFEYFSETQRNKGNFPGRFSGRQFSNSRSEMNVSTLELGDSALYLCASSRDSPSNQPQHFGDGTRLSIL.

This clonotype was detected ten times or more. CDR3 in amino acids: CSARDHRDIYEQYF. The CDR3 DNA follows: TGCAGTGCTAGAGACCACAGGGACATCTACGAGCAGTACTTC. V gene TRBV20-1 combines with J gene TRBJ2-7; D possibly corresponds to TRBD1 (6 bases). This CDR3 is built from 14 residues. The V and J ends lost 0 bases and 3 bases respectively, with 12 bases between them. From germline, CDR1 is DFQATT and CDR2 SNEGSKA (reference sequence).

In its sample, this clonotype was seen a few times. This chain links TRBV20-1 with TRBJ1-1, with 9 bases lining up with TRBD1. The CDR3 sequence is 17 residues long. J gave up 4 bases and V 3 bases, and 15 bases lay outside the gene matches. Germline V gene data show CDR1 as DFQATT and CDR2 as SNEGSKA (reference sequence). The CDR3 bases are TGCAGTGCTAGCACAACAGGGGGCCAAAATTGGGGCACTGAAGCTTTCTTT. Protein sequence: CSASTTGGQNWGTEAFF.

This clonotype was seen only a few times. The CDR3 DNA sequence: TGTGCCAGCAGTGGCCTACAGTTTATTGGCGAGCAGTACTTC. It codes for CASSGLQFIGEQYF. V and J are TRBV6-1 and TRBJ2-7; D not certain. The CDR3 totals 14 residues. CDR1 MNHNS and CDR2 SASEGT come from the germline V gene. Between the trimmed V and J ends, which lost 4 bases and 6 bases, there was a span of 16 bases.

This clonotype was seen a few times. The rearrangement joins TRBV7-9 to TRBJ1-3; D is possibly TRBD1 (6 bases). Germline lookup yields CDR1 SEHNR and CDR2 FQNEAQ (reference sequence). V was trimmed by 2 bases and J by 0 bases, leaving 14 bases between them. The CDR3 is 17 amino acids. DNA for the CDR3: TGTGCCAGCAGCTTAACGGGAGGGGGGCTCTCTGGAAACACCATATATTTT. Protein sequence: CASSLTGGGLSGNTIYF.

Concerning this clonotype itself: This may arise from a read error, as a much more abundant clone is one base away. The chain has TRBV28 and TRBJ2-7; 11 bases fit TRBD2. The CDR3 has 14 residues. Germline V CDR1 and CDR2: MDHEN, SYDVKM. The CDR3: CASRRLAGSYGQYF. CDR3 coding DNA: TGTGCCAGCAGAAGACTAGCGGGATCCTACGGGCAGTACTTC. The variable domain in full, with the rest retrieved from reference TRBV28 and TRBJ2-7, is DVKVTQSSRYLVKRTGEKVFLECVQDMDHENMFWYRQDPGLGLRLIYFSYDVKMKEKGDIPEGYSVSREKKERFSLILESASTNQTSMYLCASRRLAGSYGQYFGPGTRLTVT.

V and J are TRBV12-3 or TRBV12-4 and TRBJ2-1, with 7 bases lining up with TRBD2. CDR3 length: 14 residues. V trimming: 1 base; J trimming: 8 bases; junction bases outside the gene matches: 5. CDR3 nucleotide sequence: TGTGCCAGCAGTTTAGGCGGGAGTTTGTATGAGCAGTTCTTC. Its translation is CASSLGGSLYEQFF.

This clonotype has at least ten counts. The V and J genes are TRBV4-1 and TRBJ1-1; no clear D gene. This CDR3 contains 15 residues. The V end was cut by 6 bases, the J end by 9 bases, with 23 bases between. CDR1 and CDR2 (germline): MGHRA, YSYEKL. In DNA, the CDR3 is TGCGCCAGCAGTGAGCGGACGGCCTCAAGTAGGAAAGCTTTCTTT. Protein sequence: CASSERTASSRKAFF.

This clonotype was counted at least ten times. The J gene is TRBJ1-5, the V gene TRBV6-1; D gene uncertain. Germline loops: CDR1 MNHNS, CDR2 SASEGT. The CDR3 is 16 amino acids. The V end was cut by 5 bases, the J end by 0 bases, with 14 bases between. The CDR3 protein is CASSMTPGRSNQPQHF. DNA of the CDR3: TGTGCCAGCAGTATGACCCCAGGACGTAGCAATCAGCCCCAGCATTTT.

V is TRBV19 and J is TRBJ2-7; possible D gene TRBD2, 6 bases. Trimming stripped 0 bases from V and 0 bases from J, with 15 bases between. This CDR3 is built from 17 residues. Germline V gene sequence: CDR1 LNHDA, CDR2 SQIVND (reference sequence). CDR3 amino acids: CASSIDGGPSSSYEQYF. CDR3 DNA: TGTGCCAGTAGTATAGACGGGGGACCGTCAAGCTCCTACGAGCAGTACTTC.

The J gene is TRBJ1-1, the V gene TRBV11-2, with D maybe TRBD1 (5 bases). The CDR3 runs 15 residues. V was pared by 3 bases and J by 5 bases, with 16 bases between. CDR1 is SGHAT, CDR2 FQNNGV, per germline. CDR3 DNA: TGTGCCAGCAGCTTGGATGGGGCAGGTTGGACTGAAGCTTTCTTT. Protein product: CASSLDGAGWTEAFF.

This clonotype has more than one count but fewer than ten. The CDR3, as DNA: TGTGCCAGCAGTGAAACCGGGACAGGGGGTTTGCAGCCCCAGCATTTT. Translated: CASSETGTGGLQPQHF. J is TRBJ1-5 and V is TRBV6-1, with TRBD1 matching over 11 bases. Trimming cost V 2 bases and J 7 bases; bases outside gene matches: 7. Germline lookup yields CDR1 MNHNS and CDR2 SASEGT. The CDR3 sequence is 16 residues long.

This clonotype appeared a few times. The chain couples TRBV28 to TRBJ2-7; D is unclear. CDR1 MDHEN and CDR2 SYDVKM come from the germline V gene. The CDR3 length is 14 residues. Trimming took 5 bases from V and 1 from J, leaving 12 bases between them. CDR3 protein: CASSRSGDSYEQYF. The CDR3 nucleotides are TGTGCCAGCAGTCGCTCAGGTGATTCCTACGAGCAGTACTTC.

This clonotype was recorded at least ten times. CDR3 protein: CASSEAPGGEQYF. CDR3 nucleotides: TGTGCCAGCAGTGAAGCCCCGGGAGGCGAGCAGTACTTC. V and J are TRBV2 and TRBJ2-7, with TRBD2 identical over 7 bases. V dropped 0 bases and J dropped 6; count of bases not matched to a gene: 2. Germline CDR1 SNHLY, CDR2 FYNNEI. The CDR3 covers 13 residues. Complete variable domain (other parts from reference TRBV2 and TRBJ2-7): EPEVTQTPSHQVTQMGQEVILRCVPISNHLYFYWYRQILGQKVEFLVSFYNNEISEKSEIFDDQFSVERPDGSNFTLKIRSTKLEDSAMYFCASSEAPGGEQYFGPGTRLTVT.

The CDR3 loop reads CASSLSRGRGRFTEAFF. The CDR3 DNA reads as TGTGCCAGCAGTTTATCGCGGGGGAGGGGGCGCTTCACTGAAGCTTTCTTT. This sequence joins TRBV27 and TRBJ1-1, with 7 bases fitting TRBD1. Germline loops: CDR1 MNHEY, CDR2 SMNVEV (reference sequence). V lost 0 bases and J lost 4; bases outside the gene matches: 11. The CDR3 extends over 17 amino acids.

This clonotype was found a few times. The CDR3 sequence is CASSQGLARGGTEAFF. The CDR3 bases are TGCGCCAGCAGCCAAGGCCTGGCCAGGGGAGGCACTGAAGCTTTCTTT. V is TRBV4-3 and J is TRBJ1-1; D possibly corresponds to TRBD1 (6 bases). Trimming cost V 1 base and J 4 bases, with 16 bases left between them. CDR3 length: 16 amino acids. Germline CDR1 LGHNA, CDR2 YSLEER.

This clonotype was recorded a few times. The chain links TRBV29-1 to TRBJ2-7; 7 nucleotides align to TRBD2. J was trimmed by 1 base and V by 4 bases; bases with no gene match: 7. Germline V gene sequence: CDR1 SQVTM, CDR2 ANQGSEA. This CDR3 spans 14 amino acids. The CDR3 DNA reads TGCAGCGTTGTCCCTAGCGGCCGGTCCTACGAGCAGTACTTC. Its translation: CSVVPSGRSYEQYF.

The chain has TRBV3-1 and TRBJ2-3; tentative D call: TRBD1 (5 bases). This CDR3 spans 15 amino acids. Germline assignment: CDR1 LGHDT and CDR2 YNNKEL (reference sequence). V was trimmed by 5 bases and J by 0 bases, leaving 12 bases between them. Written as DNA, the CDR3 is TGTGCCAGCAGCAAGACAGTAACAAGCACAGATACGCAGTATTTT. This translates into CASSKTVTSTDTQYF.

This clonotype was picked up many times. For the CDR3, the DNA is TGCAGCGTTGGGACTGGCCAAGAGACCCAGTACTTC. Translated: CSVGTGQETQYF. This chain links TRBV29-1 with TRBJ2-5; D possibly corresponds to TRBD2 (5 bases). The CDR3 spans 12 residues. V was trimmed by 4 bases and J by 1 base, leaving 7 bases between them. Germline V gene sequence: CDR1 SQVTM, CDR2 ANQGSEA.

Worth noting for this clonotype: A single base separates this from a much larger clone, so it may be a read error. The gene calls are TRBV12-3 or TRBV12-4 and TRBJ2-6, with D perhaps assigned TRBD1 or TRBD2 (5 bases each). V lost 4 bases, J lost 0 bases, and 22 bases lay in between. The CDR3 is made up of 20 amino acids. CDR3: CASSYPLWGILASGANVLTF. The DNA for the CDR3 is TGTGCCAGCAGTTACCCATTATGGGGGATCTTAGCCTCTGGGGCCAACGTCCTGACTTTC.

This clonotype showed up many times. The chain links TRBV12-3 or TRBV12-4 to TRBJ1-5; maybe TRBD1 (5 bases). The CDR3 is 15 amino acids. V lost 0 bases to trimming and J lost 2 bases, with 8 bases between them. CDR3 protein: CASSLARRGNQPQHF. In nucleotides, the CDR3 is TGTGCCAGCAGTTTAGCGCGCAGGGGCAATCAGCCCCAGCATTTT.

This clonotype appeared many times. The chain uses TRBV27 and TRBJ2-7; 7 bases fit TRBD2. CDR1 is MNHEY, CDR2 SMNVEV, per germline (reference sequence). This CDR3 is 13 amino acids long. With 8 bases clipped from V and 9 bases from J, the junction kept 13 bases outside the gene matches. CDR3: CASSEREIEGQYF. CDR3 nucleotide sequence: TGTGCCAGCTCCGAGCGGGAAATCGAGGGGCAGTACTTC.

In DNA, the CDR3 is TGTGCCAGCAGCCCGAGGGTGGGGGGGATCGGAGAGACCCAGTACTTC. Protein product: CASSPRVGGIGETQYF. The chain links TRBV7-9 to TRBJ2-5; 7 positions match TRBD2. The V segment lost 5 bases and the J segment 4 bases; nucleotides outside the gene matches: 13. Looked up from germline, CDR1 is SEHNR and CDR2 is FQNEAQ (reference sequence). The CDR3 is 16 residues long.

CDR3 nucleotide sequence: TGCAGCGCGAACCCAGGGAACACTGAAGCTTTCTTT. This codes for CSANPGNTEAFF. The V gene is TRBV29-1, the J gene TRBJ1-1; D gene uncertain. V was shortened by 7 bases and J by 1 base, with 10 bases between the two germline ends. Per germline, CDR1 SQVTM and CDR2 ANQGSEA. The CDR3 runs 12 residues.

This clonotype was seen only once. The V and J genes are TRBV12-3 or TRBV12-4 and TRBJ2-3, with TRBD2 as a possible D gene (6 bases). Trimming shortened V by 7 bases and J by 4 bases, and 12 bases separated the two germline ends. The CDR3 has 13 residues. The chain's CDR3 is CASTPGTSDTQYF. CDR3 bases: TGTGCCAGCACCCCCGGGACTTCAGATACGCAGTATTTT.